The 11 T cell receptor beta chains presented below share a single source sample, sequenced in a study of cytomegalovirus exposure and HLA in healthy donors. The study ran its PCR with 60 Vbeta and 13 Jbeta primers. Generated by immunoSEQ multiplex PCR, the TCRdb table keeps only in-frame clones and is missing some. Found here are approximately 150,000 clones, approximately 68% of them singletons; the top ten hold approximately 2.1%. The sample taken for sequencing was PBMCs. These receptor sequences come from a man aged 35 to 55 in good health and CMV-seronegative.

CDR3 nucleotide sequence: TGTGCCAGCAGTGGGGGGGGCCCAGCCACAGATACGCAGTATTTT. It encodes CASSGGGPATDTQYF. The V call is TRBV25-1, the J call TRBJ2-3; perhaps TRBD2 as D (7 bases). The CDR3 totals 15 residues. From germline, CDR1 is MGHDK and CDR2 SYGVNS. The V end was cut by 4 bases, the J end by 2 bases, with 13 bases between. The full variable domain, completed using reference TRBV25-1 and TRBJ2-3, is EADIYQTPRYLVIGTGKKITLECSQTMGHDKMYWYQQDPGMELHLIHYSYGVNSTEKGDLSSESTVSRIRTEHFPLTLESARPSHTSQYLCASSGGGPATDTQYFGPGTRLTVL.

About this clone: The DNA is left out, because the CDR3 cannot be placed on it with certainty; the CDR3 is given as TCRdb lists it. This chain uses TRBV5-1 with TRBJ1-1. The CDR3 is 17 amino acids in total, end residues counted. Germline V gene data show CDR1 as SGHRS and CDR2 as YFSETQ. The CDR3 here is CASSFGPGGGANTEAFF.

The chain links TRBV5-6 to TRBJ2-5; 8 nucleotides match TRBD1. The CDR3 length is 14 residues. Germline V gene lookup returns CDR1 SGHDT and CDR2 YYEEEE. The V and J ends lost 3 bases and 5 bases, in that order; junction bases with no gene match: 6. CDR3 sequence (DNA): TGTGCCAGCAGCTCGACAGGGGCGTTGGAGACCCAGTACTTC. It translates to CASSSTGALETQYF.

The chain couples TRBV4-1 to TRBJ1-6; D unresolved. There are 15 residues in the CDR3. Germline V gene lookup returns CDR1 MGHRA and CDR2 YSYEKL. The V end was cut by 4 bases, the J end by 4 bases, with 11 bases between. CDR3 sequence (DNA): TGCGCCAGCAGCCCCTCGGGAGGATATAATTCACCCCTCCACTTT. It yields the protein CASSPSGGYNSPLHF.

The J gene is TRBJ2-2, the V gene TRBV7-8; the match to TRBD2 covers 8 bases. The ends lost 5 bases at V and 4 bases at J; junction bases unmatched: 6. Germline CDR1 reads SGHVS; CDR2 reads FQNEAQ. CDR3 size: 15 residues. The CDR3 loop reads CASSVSGRGTGELFF. The CDR3 DNA reads TGTGCCAGCAGCGTCAGCGGGAGAGGCACCGGGGAGCTGTTTTTT.

The chain couples TRBV12-5 to TRBJ1-5, with 8 nucleotides matching TRBD1. This CDR3 contains 13 residues. The ends lost 11 bases at V and 3 bases at J; junction bases unmatched: 6. Germline lookup yields CDR1 LGHNT and CDR2 FRNRAP. This chain's CDR3 is CASGQEDNQPQHF. The CDR3 bases are TGTGCTTCGGGACAGGAGGACAATCAGCCCCAGCATTTT.

This clone was observed a handful of times. The V gene is TRBV9, the J gene TRBJ1-1; maybe TRBD1 (6 bases). The germline gives CDR1 SGDLS, CDR2 YYNGEE. The V gene lost 4 bases and the J gene lost 0 bases, with 10 bases spanning the gap. There are 14 residues in the CDR3. DNA for the CDR3: TGTGCCAGCAGCAAAGGACAGTTGAACACTGAAGCTTTCTTT. Translated, it gives CASSKGQLNTEAFF.

The chain recombines TRBV5-1 with TRBJ1-2; D not certain. The CDR3 sequence is 13 residues long. From germline, CDR1 is SGHRS and CDR2 YFSETQ. Trimming left V 0 bases short and J 2 bases short, with 5 bases between. CDR3 sequence reads: CASSLDTNYGYTF. The CDR3, as DNA: TGCGCCAGCAGCTTGGACACCAACTATGGCTACACCTTC.

The CDR3 bases are TGTGCCAGCAGTCCTAGCGGGGGCTTGGGGGAGACCCAGTACTTC. Its protein is CASSPSGGLGETQYF. The rearrangement uses TRBV6-1 and TRBJ2-5, with TRBD2 matching over 10 bases. J was trimmed by 5 bases and V by 5 bases; bases with no gene match: 8. This CDR3 contains 15 residues. In germline, CDR1 is MNHNS, CDR2 SASEGT.

This clone has only a few counts. This chain uses TRBV7-8 with TRBJ2-7; 10 nucleotides align to TRBD2. CDR3 length: 17 amino acids. With V trimmed by 5 bases and J by 2 bases, 12 bases remained unmatched. CDR1 SGHVS and CDR2 FQNEAQ come from the germline V gene. The CDR3 DNA is TGTGCCAGCAGCGAATGGCAGCGGGAGGGCCTACCCTACGAGCAGTACTTC. It yields the protein CASSEWQREGLPYEQYF.

This clone occurred a few times. The chain has TRBV15 and TRBJ2-2, with TRBD1 matching over 8 bases. The germline V gene encodes CDR1 LNHNV and CDR2 YYDKDF (reference sequence). There are 14 residues in the CDR3. The trim removed 3 bases at V and 5 bases at J, leaving 2 bases unmatched. CDR3 in DNA: TGTGCCACCAGCAGGGACAGGGAAACCGGGGAGCTGTTTTTT. Its translation: CATSRDRETGELFF.